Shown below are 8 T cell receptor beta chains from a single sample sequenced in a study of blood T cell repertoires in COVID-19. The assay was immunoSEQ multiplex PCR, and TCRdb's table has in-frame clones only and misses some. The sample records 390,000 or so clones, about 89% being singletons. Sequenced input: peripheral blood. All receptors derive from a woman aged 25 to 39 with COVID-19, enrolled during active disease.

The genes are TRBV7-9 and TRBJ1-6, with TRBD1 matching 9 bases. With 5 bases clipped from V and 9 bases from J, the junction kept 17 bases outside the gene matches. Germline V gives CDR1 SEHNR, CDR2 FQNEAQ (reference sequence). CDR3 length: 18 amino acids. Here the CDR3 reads CASSQGQGLGSDGSPLHF. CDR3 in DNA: TGTGCCAGCAGCCAAGGACAGGGGCTCGGCTCGGATGGTTCACCCCTCCACTTT.

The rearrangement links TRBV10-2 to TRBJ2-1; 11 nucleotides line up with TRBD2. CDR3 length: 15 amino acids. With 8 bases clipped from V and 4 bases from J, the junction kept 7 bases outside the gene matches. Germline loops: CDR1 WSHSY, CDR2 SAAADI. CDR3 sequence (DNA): TGCGCCAGCCAGGGGTCTAGCGGGAGGTACAATGAGCAGTTCTTC. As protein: CASQGSSGRYNEQFF.

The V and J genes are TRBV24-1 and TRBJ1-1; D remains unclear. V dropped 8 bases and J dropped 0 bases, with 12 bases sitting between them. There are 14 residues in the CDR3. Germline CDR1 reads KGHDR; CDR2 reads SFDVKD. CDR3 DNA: TGTGCCACCACGGCCGGCGGGTTGAACACTGAAGCTTTCTTT. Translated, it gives CATTAGGLNTEAFF.

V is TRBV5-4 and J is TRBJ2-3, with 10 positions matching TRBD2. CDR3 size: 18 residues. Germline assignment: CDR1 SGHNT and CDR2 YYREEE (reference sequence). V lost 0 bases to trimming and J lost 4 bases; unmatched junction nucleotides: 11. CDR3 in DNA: TGTGCCAGCAGCTTGGGGAGGAACCTAGCGGGGGTCTCAGATACGCAGTATTTT. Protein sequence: CASSLGRNLAGVSDTQYF.

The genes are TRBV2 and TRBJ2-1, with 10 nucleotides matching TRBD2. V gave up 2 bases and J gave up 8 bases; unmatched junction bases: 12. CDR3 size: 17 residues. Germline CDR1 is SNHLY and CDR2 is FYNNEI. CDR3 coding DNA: TGTGCCAGCAGTGAAATGGCTAGCGGGAGAGGTTCGGATGAGCAGTTCTTC. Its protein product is CASSEMASGRGSDEQFF.

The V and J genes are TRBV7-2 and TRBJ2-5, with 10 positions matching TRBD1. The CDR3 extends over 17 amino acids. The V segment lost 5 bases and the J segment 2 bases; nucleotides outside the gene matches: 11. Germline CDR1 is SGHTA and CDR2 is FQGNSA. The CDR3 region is CASSQTGGTYHQETQYF. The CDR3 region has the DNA TGTGCCAGCAGCCAGACAGGGGGCACCTATCATCAAGAGACCCAGTACTTC.

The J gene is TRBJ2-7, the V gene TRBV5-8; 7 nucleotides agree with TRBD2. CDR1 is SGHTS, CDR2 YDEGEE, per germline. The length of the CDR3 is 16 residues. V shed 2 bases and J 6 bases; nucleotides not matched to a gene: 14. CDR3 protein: CASSLGGRSGPIEQYF. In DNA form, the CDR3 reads TGTGCCAGCAGCTTAGGCGGGAGATCGGGACCCATCGAGCAGTACTTC.

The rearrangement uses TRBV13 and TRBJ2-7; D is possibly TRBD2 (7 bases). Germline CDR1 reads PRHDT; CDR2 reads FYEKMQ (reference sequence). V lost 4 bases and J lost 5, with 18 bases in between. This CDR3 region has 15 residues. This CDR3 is CASSSVGGREDEQYF. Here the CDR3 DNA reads TGTGCCAGCAGCTCCGTCGGGGGGCGTGAGGACGAGCAGTACTTC.